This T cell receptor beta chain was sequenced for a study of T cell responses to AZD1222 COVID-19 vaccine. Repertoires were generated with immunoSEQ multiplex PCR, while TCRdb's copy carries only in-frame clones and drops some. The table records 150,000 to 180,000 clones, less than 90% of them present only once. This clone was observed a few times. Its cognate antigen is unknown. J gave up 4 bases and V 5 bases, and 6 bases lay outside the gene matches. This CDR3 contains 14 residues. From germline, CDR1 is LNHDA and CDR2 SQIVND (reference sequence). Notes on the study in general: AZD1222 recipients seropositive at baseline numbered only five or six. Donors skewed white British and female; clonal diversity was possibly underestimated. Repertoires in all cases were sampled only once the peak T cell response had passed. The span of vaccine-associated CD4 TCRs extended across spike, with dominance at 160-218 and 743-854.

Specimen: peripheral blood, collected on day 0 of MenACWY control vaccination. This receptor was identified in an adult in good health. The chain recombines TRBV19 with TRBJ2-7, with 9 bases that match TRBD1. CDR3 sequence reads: CASSADRGGYEQYF. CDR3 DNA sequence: TGTGCCAGTAGTGCTGACAGGGGGGGTTACGAGCAGTACTTC.